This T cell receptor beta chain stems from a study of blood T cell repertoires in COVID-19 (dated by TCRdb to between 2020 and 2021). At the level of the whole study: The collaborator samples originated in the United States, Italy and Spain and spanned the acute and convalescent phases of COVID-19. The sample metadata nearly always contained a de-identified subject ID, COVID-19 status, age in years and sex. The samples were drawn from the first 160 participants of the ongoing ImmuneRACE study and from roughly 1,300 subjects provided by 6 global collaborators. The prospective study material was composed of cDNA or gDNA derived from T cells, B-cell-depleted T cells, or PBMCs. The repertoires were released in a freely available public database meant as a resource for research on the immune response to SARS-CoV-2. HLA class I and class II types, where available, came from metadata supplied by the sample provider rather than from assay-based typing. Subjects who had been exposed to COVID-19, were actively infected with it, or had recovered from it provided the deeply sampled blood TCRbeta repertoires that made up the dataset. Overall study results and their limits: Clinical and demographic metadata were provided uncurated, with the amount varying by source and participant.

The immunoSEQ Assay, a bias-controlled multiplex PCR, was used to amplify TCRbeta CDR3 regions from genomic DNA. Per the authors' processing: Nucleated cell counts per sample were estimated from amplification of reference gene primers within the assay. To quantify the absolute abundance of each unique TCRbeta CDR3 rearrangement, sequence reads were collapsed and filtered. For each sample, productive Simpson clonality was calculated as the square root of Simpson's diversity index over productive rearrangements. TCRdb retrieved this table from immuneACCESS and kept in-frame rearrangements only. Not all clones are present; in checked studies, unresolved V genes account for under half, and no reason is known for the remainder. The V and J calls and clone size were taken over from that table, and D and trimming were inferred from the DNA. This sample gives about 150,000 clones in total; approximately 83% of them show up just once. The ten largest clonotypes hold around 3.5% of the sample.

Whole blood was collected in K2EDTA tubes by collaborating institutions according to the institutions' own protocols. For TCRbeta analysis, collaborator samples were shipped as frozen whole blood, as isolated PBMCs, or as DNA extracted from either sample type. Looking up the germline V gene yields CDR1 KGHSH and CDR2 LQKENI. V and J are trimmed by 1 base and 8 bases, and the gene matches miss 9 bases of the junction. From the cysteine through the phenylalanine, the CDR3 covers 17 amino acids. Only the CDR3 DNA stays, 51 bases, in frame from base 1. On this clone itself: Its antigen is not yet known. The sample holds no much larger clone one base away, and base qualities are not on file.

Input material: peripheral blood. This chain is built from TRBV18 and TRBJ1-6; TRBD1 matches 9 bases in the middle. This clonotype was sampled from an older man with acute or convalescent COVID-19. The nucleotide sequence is TGTGCCAGCTCACCACGCCCCACAGGGGGCTGGGATTCACCCCTCCACTTT. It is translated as CASSPRPTGGWDSPLHF.